This TCR beta chain was identified in a study of blood T cell repertoires in COVID-19. Study details: COVID-19 samples collected from the United States, Italy and Spain covered acute and convalescent phases. PBMCs, B-cell-depleted T cells, or T cells provided the cDNA or gDNA that made up the material.

Using immunoSEQ multiplex PCR, the repertoire was profiled, and TCRdb retains in-frame clones only, with some absent. The data contain under 300,000 clones, around 83% of them singletons. Only a few counts were recorded for this clone. The receptor was isolated from a man in his late teens or twenties with active or convalescent COVID-19. The material sequenced was peripheral blood.

The CDR3 DNA follows: TGCGCCAGCAGCTTGGTCCAGGGGGCGGACGAGCAGTACTTC. Amino acid sequence: CASSLVQGADEQYF. The J gene is TRBJ2-7, the V gene TRBV5-1, with TRBD1 matching 8 bases. CDR3 length: 14 residues. Germline CDR1 and CDR2: SGHRS and YFSETQ. J gave up 5 bases and V 0 bases, and 4 bases lay outside the gene matches.